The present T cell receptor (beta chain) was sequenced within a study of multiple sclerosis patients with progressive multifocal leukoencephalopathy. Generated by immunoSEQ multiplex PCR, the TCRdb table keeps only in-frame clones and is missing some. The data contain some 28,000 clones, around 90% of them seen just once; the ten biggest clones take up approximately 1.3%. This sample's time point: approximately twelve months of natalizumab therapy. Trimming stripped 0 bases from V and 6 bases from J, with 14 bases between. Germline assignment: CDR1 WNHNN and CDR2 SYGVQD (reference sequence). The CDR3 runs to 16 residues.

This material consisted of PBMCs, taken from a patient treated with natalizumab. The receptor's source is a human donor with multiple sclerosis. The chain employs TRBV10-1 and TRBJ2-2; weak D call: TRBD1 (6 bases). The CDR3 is CASSESIQGKPGELFF. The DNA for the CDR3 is TGCGCCAGCAGTGAGTCGATCCAGGGGAAACCCGGGGAGCTGTTTTTT.